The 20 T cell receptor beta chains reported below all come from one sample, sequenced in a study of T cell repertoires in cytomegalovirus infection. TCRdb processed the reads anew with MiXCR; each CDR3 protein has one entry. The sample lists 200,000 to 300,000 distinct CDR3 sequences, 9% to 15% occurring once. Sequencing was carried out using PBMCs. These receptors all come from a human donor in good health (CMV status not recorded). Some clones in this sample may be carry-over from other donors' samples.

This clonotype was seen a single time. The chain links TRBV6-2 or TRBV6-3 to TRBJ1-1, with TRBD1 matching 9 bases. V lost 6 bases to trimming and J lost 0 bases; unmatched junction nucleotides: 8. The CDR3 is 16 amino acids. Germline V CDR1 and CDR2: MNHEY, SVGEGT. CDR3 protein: CASRERDRAMNTEAFF. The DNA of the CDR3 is TGTGCCAGCAGGGAGCGGGACAGGGCAATGAACACTGAAGCTTTCTTT.

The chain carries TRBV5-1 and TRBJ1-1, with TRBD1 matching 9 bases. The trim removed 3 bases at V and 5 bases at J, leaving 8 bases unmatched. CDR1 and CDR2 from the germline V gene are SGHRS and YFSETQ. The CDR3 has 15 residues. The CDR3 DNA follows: TGCGCCAGCAGCTCACAGGGGGCTAAAGGAACTGAAGCTTTCTTT. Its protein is CASSSQGAKGTEAFF. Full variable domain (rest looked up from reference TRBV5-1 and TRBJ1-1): KAGVTQTPRYLIKTRGQQVTLSCSPISGHRSVSWYQQTPGQGLQFLFEYFSETQRNKGNFPGRFSGRQFSNSRSEMNVSTLELGDSALYLCASSSQGAKGTEAFFGQGTRLTVV.

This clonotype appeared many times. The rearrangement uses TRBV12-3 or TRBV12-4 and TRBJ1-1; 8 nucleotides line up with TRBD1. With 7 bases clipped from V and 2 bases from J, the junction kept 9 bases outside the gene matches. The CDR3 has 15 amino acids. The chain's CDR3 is CASTSGGRGNTEAFF. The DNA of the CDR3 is TGTGCCAGCACCTCAGGGGGCAGGGGAAACACTGAAGCTTTCTTT.

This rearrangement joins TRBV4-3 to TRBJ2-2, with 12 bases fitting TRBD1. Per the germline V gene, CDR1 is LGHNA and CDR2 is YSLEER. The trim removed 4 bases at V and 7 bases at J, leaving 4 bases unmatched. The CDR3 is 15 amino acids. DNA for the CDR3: TGCGCCAGCAGCCCTGGGACAGGGGGCTTCGGGGAGCTGTTTTTT. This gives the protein CASSPGTGGFGELFF.

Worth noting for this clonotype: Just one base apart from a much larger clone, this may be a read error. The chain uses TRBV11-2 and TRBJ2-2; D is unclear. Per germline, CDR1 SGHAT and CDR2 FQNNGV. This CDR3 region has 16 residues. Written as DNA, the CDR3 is TGTGCCATCAGCCCTCTAGGGTTCGCGAACACCGGGGAGCTGTTTTTT. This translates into CAISPLGFANTGELFF.

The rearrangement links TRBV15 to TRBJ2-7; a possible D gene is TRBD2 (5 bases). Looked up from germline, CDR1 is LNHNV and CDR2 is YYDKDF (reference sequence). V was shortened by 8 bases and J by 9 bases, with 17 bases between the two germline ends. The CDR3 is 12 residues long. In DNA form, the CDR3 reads TGTGCCACCGGGAAGGACTTGGGTGTGCAGTACTTC. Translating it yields CATGKDLGVQYF.

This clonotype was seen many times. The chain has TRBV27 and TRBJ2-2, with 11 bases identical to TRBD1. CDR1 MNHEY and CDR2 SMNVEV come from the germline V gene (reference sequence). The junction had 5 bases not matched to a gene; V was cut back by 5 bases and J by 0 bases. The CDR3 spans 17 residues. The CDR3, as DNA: TGTGCCAGCAGTCGCGGGACAGGGGGGCCGAACACCGGGGAGCTGTTTTTT. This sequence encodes CASSRGTGGPNTGELFF.

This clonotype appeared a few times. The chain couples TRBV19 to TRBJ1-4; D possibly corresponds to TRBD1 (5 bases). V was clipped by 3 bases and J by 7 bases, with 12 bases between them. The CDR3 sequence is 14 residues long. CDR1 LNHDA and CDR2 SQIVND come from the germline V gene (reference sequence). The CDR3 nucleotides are TGTGCCAGTAGTATTACGCAGGGTGGTGAAAAACTGTTTTTT. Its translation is CASSITQGGEKLFF.

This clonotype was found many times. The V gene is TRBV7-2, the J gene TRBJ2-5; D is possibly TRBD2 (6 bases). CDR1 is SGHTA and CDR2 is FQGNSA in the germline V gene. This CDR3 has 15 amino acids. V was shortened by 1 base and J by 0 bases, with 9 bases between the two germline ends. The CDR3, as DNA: TGTGCCAGCAGCTTAGGATGGGGGGACCAAGAGACCCAGTACTTC. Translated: CASSLGWGDQETQYF.

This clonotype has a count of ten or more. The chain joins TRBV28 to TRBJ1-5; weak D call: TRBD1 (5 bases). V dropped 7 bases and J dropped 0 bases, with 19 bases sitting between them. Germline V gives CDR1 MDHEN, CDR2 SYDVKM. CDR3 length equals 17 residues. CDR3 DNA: TGTGCCAGCACGGGGCCAGCTTATGGTTATAGCAATCAGCCCCAGCATTTT. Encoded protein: CASTGPAYGYSNQPQHF. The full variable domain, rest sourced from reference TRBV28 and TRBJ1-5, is DVKVTQSSRYLVKRTGEKVFLECVQDMDHENMFWYRQDPGLGLRLIYFSYDVKMKEKGDIPEGYSVSREKKERFSLILESASTNQTSMYLCASTGPAYGYSNQPQHFGDGTRLSIL.

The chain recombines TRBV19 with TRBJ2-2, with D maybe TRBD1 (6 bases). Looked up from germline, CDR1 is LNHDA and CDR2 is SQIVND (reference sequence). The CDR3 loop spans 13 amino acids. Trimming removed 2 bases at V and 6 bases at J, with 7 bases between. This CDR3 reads CASSIQGPGELFF. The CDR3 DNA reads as TGTGCCAGTAGTATACAGGGGCCCGGGGAGCTGTTTTTT. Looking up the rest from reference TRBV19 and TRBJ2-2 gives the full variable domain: DGGITQSPKYLFRKEGQNVTLSCEQNLNHDAMYWYRQDPGQGLRLIYYSQIVNDFQKGDIAEGYSVSREKKESFPLTVTSAQKNPTAFYLCASSIQGPGELFFGEGSRLTVL.

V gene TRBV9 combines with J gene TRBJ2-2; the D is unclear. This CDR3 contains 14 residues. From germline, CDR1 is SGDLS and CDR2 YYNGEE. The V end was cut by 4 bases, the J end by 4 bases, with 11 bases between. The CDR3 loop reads CASSLRLGTGELFF. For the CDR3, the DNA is TGTGCCAGCAGCCTCCGACTGGGCACCGGGGAGCTGTTTTTT.

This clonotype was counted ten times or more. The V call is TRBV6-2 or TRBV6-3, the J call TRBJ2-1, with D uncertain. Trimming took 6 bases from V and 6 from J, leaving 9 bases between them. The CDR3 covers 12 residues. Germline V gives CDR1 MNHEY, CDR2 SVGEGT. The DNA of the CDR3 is TGTGCCAGCAGAACCGGGCCCAATGAGCAGTTCTTC. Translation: CASRTGPNEQFF.

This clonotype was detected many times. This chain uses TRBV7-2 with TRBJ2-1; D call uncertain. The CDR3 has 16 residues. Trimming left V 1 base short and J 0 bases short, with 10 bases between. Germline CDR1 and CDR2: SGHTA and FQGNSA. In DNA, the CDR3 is TGTGCCAGCAGCTTAGGCTCTTCGAGCTCCTACAATGAGCAGTTCTTC. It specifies CASSLGSSSSYNEQFF.

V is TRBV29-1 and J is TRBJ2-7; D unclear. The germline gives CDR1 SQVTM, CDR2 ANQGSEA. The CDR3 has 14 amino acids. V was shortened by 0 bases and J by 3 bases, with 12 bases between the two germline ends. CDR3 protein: CSVEEAGTHYEQYF. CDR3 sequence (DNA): TGCAGCGTTGAAGAAGCTGGTACTCACTACGAGCAGTACTTC.

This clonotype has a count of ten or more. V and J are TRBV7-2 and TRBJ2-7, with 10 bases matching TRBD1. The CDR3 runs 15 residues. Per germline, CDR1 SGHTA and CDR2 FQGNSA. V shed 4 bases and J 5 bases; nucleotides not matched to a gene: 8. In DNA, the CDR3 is TGTGCCAGCAGCTCGGACAGGGGGAGAGTAGACGAGCAGTACTTC. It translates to CASSSDRGRVDEQYF.

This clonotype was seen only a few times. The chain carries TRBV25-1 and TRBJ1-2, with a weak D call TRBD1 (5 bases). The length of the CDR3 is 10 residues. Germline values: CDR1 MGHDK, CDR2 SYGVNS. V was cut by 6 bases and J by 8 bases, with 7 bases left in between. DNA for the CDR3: TGTGCCAGCAGAGGGGTGGGCTACACCTTC. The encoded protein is CASRGVGYTF.

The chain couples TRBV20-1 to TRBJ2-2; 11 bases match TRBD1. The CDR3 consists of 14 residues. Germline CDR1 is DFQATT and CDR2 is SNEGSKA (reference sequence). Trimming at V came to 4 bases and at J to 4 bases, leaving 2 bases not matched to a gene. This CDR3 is CSATGTGGTGELFF. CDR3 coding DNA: TGCAGTGCTACCGGGACAGGGGGCACCGGGGAGCTGTTTTTT.

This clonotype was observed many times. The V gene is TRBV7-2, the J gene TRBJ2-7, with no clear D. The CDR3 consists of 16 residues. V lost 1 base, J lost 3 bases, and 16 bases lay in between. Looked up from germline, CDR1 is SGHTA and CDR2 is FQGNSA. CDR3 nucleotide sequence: TGTGCCAGCAGCTTAGTATCAGGACCCTCTCTCTACGAGCAGTACTTC. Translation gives CASSLVSGPSLYEQYF.

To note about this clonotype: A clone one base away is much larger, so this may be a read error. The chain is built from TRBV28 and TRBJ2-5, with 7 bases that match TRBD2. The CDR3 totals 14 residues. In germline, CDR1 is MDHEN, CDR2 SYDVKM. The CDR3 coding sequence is TGTGCCAGCACCTCCGCGGGGGTCCAAGAGACCCAGCACTTC. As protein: CASTSAGVQETQHF.